These 22 T cell receptor beta chains originate from one sample sequenced in a study of control samples from healthy donors and cancer patients. Profiling relied on immunoSEQ multiplex PCR, and the TCRdb table lists in-frame clones only, not all of them. The sample includes around 42,000 clones, 70% to 90% of them seen just once. The sequencing sample was made of blood. Receptors originate from a man in his sixties in good health.

V usage is TRBV9 and J usage is TRBJ2-5; 7 bases fit TRBD1. J gave up 7 bases and V 4 bases, and 13 bases lay outside the gene matches. In germline, CDR1 is SGDLS, CDR2 YYNGEE. CDR3 length: 15 amino acids. CDR3 region: CASSPRGQKTGTQYF. DNA of the CDR3: TGTGCCAGCAGCCCACGGGGACAGAAGACTGGGACCCAGTACTTC. Complete variable domain (other parts from reference TRBV9 and TRBJ2-5): DSGVTQTPKHLITATGQRVTLRCSPRSGDLSVYWYQQSLDQGLQFLIQYYNGEERAKGNILERFSAQQFPDLHSELNLSSLELGDSALYFCASSPRGQKTGTQYFGPGTRLLVL.

This chain uses TRBV5-3 with TRBJ2-2; D not resolved. TRBV5-3 is classed as an ORF, of uncertain function. This CDR3 contains 17 residues. Trimming stripped 4 bases from V and 5 bases from J, with 21 bases between. The CDR3 DNA reads as TGTGCCAGAAGCATCAAATCCGGGCCACGCCGTACCGGGGAGCTGTTTTTT. Residues: CARSIKSGPRRTGELFF.

The rearrangement uses TRBV18 and TRBJ2-1, with D unclear. CDR3 length: 14 residues. Trimming shortened V by 3 bases and J by 7 bases, and 13 bases separated the two germline ends. Germline CDR1 reads KGHSH; CDR2 reads LQKENI. The CDR3 DNA sequence: TGTGCCAGCTCACCGCGGCGGATGGGGAATGAGCAGTTCTTC. Amino acids: CASSPRRMGNEQFF.

The CDR3 bases are TGTGCCAGCAGACCTGGACTAGCGGGAAATAAGGGTACGCAGTATTTT. This codes for CASRPGLAGNKGTQYF. The chain combines TRBV5-8 with TRBJ2-3, with TRBD2 matching 12 bases. Germline loops: CDR1 SGHTS, CDR2 YDEGEE. V shed 5 bases and J 8 bases; nucleotides not matched to a gene: 12. CDR3 length: 16 amino acids.

This chain links TRBV7-2 with TRBJ1-2, with D hard to call. Trimming removed 5 bases at V and 3 bases at J, with 16 bases between. This CDR3 has 15 residues. From germline, CDR1 is SGHTA and CDR2 FQGNSA. The CDR3 DNA is TGTGCCAGCAGCCCGGAGATTCGCCGGGACTATGGCTACACCTTC. Protein product: CASSPEIRRDYGYTF.

This chain's CDR3 is CASAVDSSLGGELFF. The CDR3 bases are TGTGCCAGCGCTGTCGACTCTAGCCTGGGCGGGGAGCTGTTTTTT. The chain recombines TRBV5-4 with TRBJ2-2, with a tentative D call TRBD2 (5 bases). Germline V CDR1 and CDR2: SGHNT, YYREEE (reference sequence). The CDR3 loop spans 15 amino acids. Trimming left V 7 bases short and J 7 bases short, with 20 bases between.

This clone was detected only once. The gene calls are TRBV27 and TRBJ1-1; TRBD1 is a possible D gene (5 bases). The germline V gene has CDR1 MNHEY and CDR2 SMNVEV (reference sequence). Trimming took off 4 bases at V and 2 bases at J, with 11 bases between the two ends. CDR3 size: 14 residues. This CDR3 reads CASSSPGLNTEAFF. In DNA form, the CDR3 reads TGTGCCAGCAGTTCTCCAGGGTTAAACACTGAAGCTTTCTTT.

This clone is a singleton in its sample. The chain carries TRBV5-5 and TRBJ2-2; D gene uncertain. This CDR3 comprises 13 residues. Trimming removed 2 bases at V and 4 bases at J, with 6 bases between. Germline values: CDR1 SGHKS, CDR2 YYEKEE (reference sequence). The CDR3 here is CASSFSGTGELFF. The CDR3, as DNA: TGTGCCAGCAGCTTCTCCGGCACCGGGGAGCTGTTTTTT.

The chain links TRBV18 to TRBJ1-1; D is perhaps TRBD1 (5 bases). Germline V gives CDR1 KGHSH, CDR2 LQKENI. V was trimmed by 1 base and J by 2 bases, leaving 8 bases between them. The CDR3 contains 14 residues. The CDR3 coding sequence is TGTGCCAGCTCACCACTGGGGGGAAACACTGAAGCTTTCTTT. Its protein product is CASSPLGGNTEAFF.

This rearrangement joins TRBV18 to TRBJ1-2, with TRBD1 identical over 7 bases. The CDR3 has 16 residues. V gave up 3 bases and J gave up 5 bases; unmatched junction bases: 12. Germline-derived CDR1 and CDR2 are KGHSH and LQKENI. The CDR3: CASSPPTGMTIYGYTF. CDR3 DNA sequence: TGTGCCAGCTCACCCCCGACAGGGATGACAATTTATGGCTACACCTTC.

V is TRBV6-2 or TRBV6-3 and J is TRBJ1-6; no clear D gene. Germline CDR1 and CDR2: MNHEY and SVGEGT. Trimming shortened V by 7 bases and J by 7 bases, and 5 bases separated the two germline ends. The CDR3 loop spans 11 amino acids. The CDR3 coding sequence is TGTGCCAGCATCCCCAATTCACCCCTCCACTTT. Translation: CASIPNSPLHF.

The genes are TRBV3-1 (or the pseudogene TRBV3-2) and TRBJ2-1; 8 bases are shared with TRBD2. Germline CDR1 LGHDT, CDR2 YNNKEL (reference sequence). The CDR3 loop spans 15 amino acids. With 4 bases clipped from V and 8 bases from J, the junction kept 10 bases outside the gene matches. CDR3 loop: CASSPGIERGYEQFF. The CDR3 DNA is TGTGCCAGCAGCCCCGGGATCGAGCGGGGGTATGAGCAGTTCTTC.

There are a few counts of this clone. The chain is built from TRBV7-9 and TRBJ1-6; D remains ambiguous. The CDR3 sequence is 12 residues long. CDR1 is SEHNR, CDR2 FQNEAQ, per germline (reference sequence). The V gene lost 5 bases and the J gene lost 5 bases, with 4 bases spanning the gap. CDR3 sequence reads: CASSPDNSPLHF. CDR3 coding DNA: TGTGCCAGCAGCCCCGATAATTCACCCCTCCACTTT.

The chain uses TRBV2 and TRBJ2-2, with 8 bases that match TRBD1. This CDR3 is 12 amino acids long. The ends lost 6 bases at V and 12 bases at J; junction bases unmatched: 6. The germline CDR1 and CDR2 sequences are SNHLY and FYNNEI. CDR3 region: CASSPDRGKLFF. DNA of the CDR3: TGTGCCAGCAGCCCCGACAGGGGAAAGCTGTTTTTT.

This chain uses TRBV2 with TRBJ1-5; D uncertain. Germline-derived CDR1 and CDR2 are SNHLY and FYNNEI. The V and J ends lost 8 bases and 6 bases respectively, with 11 bases between them. This CDR3 has 12 amino acids. CDR3 coding DNA: TGTGCCAGCTGCCCCCGGTTTCAGCCCCAGCATTTT. Translation: CASCPRFQPQHF.

This rearrangement joins TRBV11-2 to TRBJ2-7, with 9 bases identical to TRBD1. Germline loops: CDR1 SGHAT, CDR2 FQNNGV. The CDR3 sequence is 15 residues long. V was clipped by 3 bases and J by 9 bases; unmatched bases: 12. This CDR3 is CASSLAGTGFNGQYF. CDR3 sequence (DNA): TGTGCCAGCAGCTTGGCCGGGACAGGGTTCAATGGGCAGTACTTC. The variable domain in full, with the rest retrieved from reference TRBV11-2 and TRBJ2-7, is EAGVAQSPRYKIIEKRQSVAFWCNPISGHATLYWYQQILGQGPKLLIQFQNNGVVDDSQLPKDRFSAERLKGVDSTLKIQPAKLEDSAVYLCASSLAGTGFNGQYFGPGTRLTVT.

The V call is TRBV5-1, the J call TRBJ2-6; tentatively, D is TRBD2 (6 bases). Germline V gene sequence: CDR1 SGHRS, CDR2 YFSETQ. The CDR3 length is 18 residues. V was shortened by 0 bases and J by 2 bases, with 15 bases between the two germline ends. DNA for the CDR3: TGCGCCAGCAGCTTGGCCGGGACGACGGGAGCTGGGGCCAACGTCCTGACTTTC. It encodes CASSLAGTTGAGANVLTF.

V and J are TRBV7-9 and TRBJ2-6; TRBD1 agrees at 7 bases. Trimming removed 5 bases from V and 0 bases from J; junction bases left unmatched: 10. The germline V gene encodes CDR1 SEHNR and CDR2 FQNEAQ (reference sequence). CDR3 length equals 18 residues. The CDR3 nucleotides read TGTGCCAGCAGCCCCGGACAGGTTAGCTTCTCTGGGGCCAACGTCCTGACTTTC. Protein product: CASSPGQVSFSGANVLTF.

This chain uses TRBV6-5 with TRBJ2-1; TRBD1 agrees at 9 bases. V gave up 5 bases and J gave up 3 bases; unmatched junction bases: 2. This CDR3 region has 14 residues. The germline gives CDR1 MNHEY, CDR2 SVGAGI. CDR3 protein: CASSRTGDYNEQFF. The CDR3 bases are TGTGCCAGCAGTAGGACAGGGGACTACAATGAGCAGTTCTTC.

This clone occurred a few times. The chain combines TRBV12-2 with TRBJ2-1; TRBD2, as called in the table, went unchecked against the DNA. TRBV12-2 is deemed a pseudogene. This CDR3 comprises 16 residues. CDR3 DNA: TGTGCAAGTCGCTCCCGAGCACCCCCCCCCGCAAATGAGCAGTTCTTC. Its protein is CASRSRAPPPANEQFF.

The rearrangement uses TRBV25-1 and TRBJ1-2; tentative D call: TRBD1 (6 bases). Trimming removed 4 bases from V and 6 bases from J, with 15 bases in between. CDR3 length: 14 residues. CDR1 and CDR2 (germline): MGHDK, SYGVNS. The CDR3 here is CASSGHRVYNGYTF. In DNA, the CDR3 is TGTGCCAGCAGTGGCCACAGGGTTTACAATGGCTACACCTTC.

The rearrangement joins TRBV18 to TRBJ2-7; 9 bases are shared with TRBD2. There are 15 residues in the CDR3. The germline gives CDR1 KGHSH, CDR2 LQKENI. V lost 3 bases and J lost 1; bases outside the gene matches: 4. CDR3 protein: CASSPGTSSSYEQYF. The CDR3 DNA follows: TGTGCCAGCTCACCCGGGACTAGCTCATCCTACGAGCAGTACTTC.